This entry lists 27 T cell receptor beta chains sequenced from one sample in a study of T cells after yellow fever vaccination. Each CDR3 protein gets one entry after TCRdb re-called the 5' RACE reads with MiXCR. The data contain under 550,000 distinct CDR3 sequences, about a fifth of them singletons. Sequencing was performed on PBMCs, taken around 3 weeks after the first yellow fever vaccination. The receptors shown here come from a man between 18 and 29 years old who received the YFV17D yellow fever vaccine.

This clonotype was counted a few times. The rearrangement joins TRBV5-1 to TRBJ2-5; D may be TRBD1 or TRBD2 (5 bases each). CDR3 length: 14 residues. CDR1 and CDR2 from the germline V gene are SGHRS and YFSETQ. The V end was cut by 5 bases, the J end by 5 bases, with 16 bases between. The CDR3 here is CASRNAPGTETQYF. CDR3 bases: TGCGCCAGCAGAAATGCGCCCGGGACGGAGACCCAGTACTTC.

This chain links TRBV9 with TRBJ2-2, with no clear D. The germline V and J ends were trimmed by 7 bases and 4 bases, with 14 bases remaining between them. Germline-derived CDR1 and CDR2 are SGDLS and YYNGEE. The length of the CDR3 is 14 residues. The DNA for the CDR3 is TGTGCCAGCGGCTTGGGTTACGGCACCGGGGAGCTGTTTTTT. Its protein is CASGLGYGTGELFF.

DNA for the CDR3: TGTGCCAGCAGTGAAGGGGGCAAGGGGGCGGATGGCTACACCTTC. Protein product: CASSEGGKGADGYTF. This chain joins TRBV25-1 and TRBJ1-2, with 7 nucleotides matching TRBD1. V was pared by 2 bases and J by 6 bases, with 9 bases of the junction left unmatched. CDR3 length equals 15 residues. Germline lookup yields CDR1 MGHDK and CDR2 SYGVNS.

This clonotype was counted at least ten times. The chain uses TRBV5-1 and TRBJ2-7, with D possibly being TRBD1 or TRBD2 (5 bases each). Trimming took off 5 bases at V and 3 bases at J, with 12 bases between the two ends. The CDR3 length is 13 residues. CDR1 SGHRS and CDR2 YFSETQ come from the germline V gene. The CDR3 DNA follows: TGCGCCAGCAGTGGGTGGGGGAGCTACGAGCAGTACTTC. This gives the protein CASSGWGSYEQYF.

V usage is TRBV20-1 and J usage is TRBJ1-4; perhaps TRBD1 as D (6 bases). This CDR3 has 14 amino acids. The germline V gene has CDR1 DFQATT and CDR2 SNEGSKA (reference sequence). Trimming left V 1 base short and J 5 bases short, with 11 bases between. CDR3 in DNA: TGCAGTGCTAGAGTCGGTACAGGGAATGAAAAACTGTTTTTT. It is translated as CSARVGTGNEKLFF.

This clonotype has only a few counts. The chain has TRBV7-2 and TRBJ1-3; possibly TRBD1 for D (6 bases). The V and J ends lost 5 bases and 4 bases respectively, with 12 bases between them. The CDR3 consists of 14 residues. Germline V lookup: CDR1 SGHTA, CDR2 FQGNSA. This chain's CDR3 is CASSPQGRGNTIYF. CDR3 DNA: TGTGCCAGCAGCCCTCAGGGGCGGGGAAACACCATATATTTT.

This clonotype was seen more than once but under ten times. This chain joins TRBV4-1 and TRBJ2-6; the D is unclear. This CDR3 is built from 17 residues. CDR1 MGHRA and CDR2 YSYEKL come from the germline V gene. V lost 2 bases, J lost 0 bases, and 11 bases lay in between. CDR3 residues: CASSQRQAFSGANVLTF. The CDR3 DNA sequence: TGCGCCAGCAGCCAACGGCAGGCCTTCTCTGGGGCCAACGTCCTGACTTTC.

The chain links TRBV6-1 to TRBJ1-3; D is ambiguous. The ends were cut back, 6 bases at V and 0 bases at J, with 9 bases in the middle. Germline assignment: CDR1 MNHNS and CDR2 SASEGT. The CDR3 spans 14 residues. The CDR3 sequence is CASSFRRSGNTIYF. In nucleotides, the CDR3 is TGTGCCAGCAGCTTCCGCCGCTCTGGAAACACCATATATTTT.

The CDR3 reads CASSSWPPRGNTEAFF. For the CDR3, the DNA is TGTGCCAGCAGCTCCTGGCCCCCCCGGGGGAACACTGAAGCTTTCTTT. This chain uses TRBV5-6 with TRBJ1-1; D not certain. CDR3 size: 16 residues. In germline, CDR1 is SGHDT, CDR2 YYEEEE. V was trimmed by 3 bases and J by 1 base, leaving 16 bases between them.

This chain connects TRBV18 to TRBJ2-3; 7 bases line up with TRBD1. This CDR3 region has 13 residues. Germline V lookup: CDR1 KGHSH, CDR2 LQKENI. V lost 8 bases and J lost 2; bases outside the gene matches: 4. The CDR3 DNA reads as TGTGCCAGCGACAGGGTCCCCACAGATACGCAGTATTTT. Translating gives CASDRVPTDTQYF.

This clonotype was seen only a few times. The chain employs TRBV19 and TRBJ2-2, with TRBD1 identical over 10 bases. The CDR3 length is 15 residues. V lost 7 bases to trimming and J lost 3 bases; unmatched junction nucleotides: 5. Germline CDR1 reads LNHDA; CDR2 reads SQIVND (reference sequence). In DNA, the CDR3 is TGTGCCAGTATCGGACAGGGGGTTGACACCGGGGAGCTGTTTTTT. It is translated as CASIGQGVDTGELFF.

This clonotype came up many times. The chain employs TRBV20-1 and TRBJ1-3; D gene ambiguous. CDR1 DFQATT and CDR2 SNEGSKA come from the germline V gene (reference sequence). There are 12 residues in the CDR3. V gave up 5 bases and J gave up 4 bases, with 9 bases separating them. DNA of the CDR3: TGCAGTGCTGCTGGGCCCGGAAACACCATATATTTT. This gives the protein CSAAGPGNTIYF.

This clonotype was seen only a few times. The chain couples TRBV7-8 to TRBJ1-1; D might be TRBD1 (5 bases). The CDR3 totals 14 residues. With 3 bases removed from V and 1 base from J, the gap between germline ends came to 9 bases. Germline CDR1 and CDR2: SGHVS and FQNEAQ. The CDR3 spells CASSFRQQNTEAFF. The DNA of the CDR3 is TGTGCCAGCAGCTTCAGACAGCAGAACACTGAAGCTTTCTTT.

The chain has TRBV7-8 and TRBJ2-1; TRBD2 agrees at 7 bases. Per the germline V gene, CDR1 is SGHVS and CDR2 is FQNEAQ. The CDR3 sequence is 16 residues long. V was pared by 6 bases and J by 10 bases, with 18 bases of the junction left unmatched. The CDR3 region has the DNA TGTGCCAGCAGGTTGGCACCAGGGATGACTAGCAGGGAGCAGTTCTTC. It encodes CASRLAPGMTSREQFF.

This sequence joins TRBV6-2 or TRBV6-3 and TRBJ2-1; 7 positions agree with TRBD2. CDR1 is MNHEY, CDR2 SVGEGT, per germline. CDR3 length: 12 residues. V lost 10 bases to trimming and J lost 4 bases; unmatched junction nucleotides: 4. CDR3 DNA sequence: TGTGCCATTCGGACTAGTTACAATGAGCAGTTCTTC. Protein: CAIRTSYNEQFF.

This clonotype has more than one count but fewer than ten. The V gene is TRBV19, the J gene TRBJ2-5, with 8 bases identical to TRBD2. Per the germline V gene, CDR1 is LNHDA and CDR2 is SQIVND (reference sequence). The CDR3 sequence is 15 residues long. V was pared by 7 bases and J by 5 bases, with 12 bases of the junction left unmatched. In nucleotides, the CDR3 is TGTGCCAGTATAAAGAGCGGGGGATCTGGGGAGACCCAGTACTTC. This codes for CASIKSGGSGETQYF.

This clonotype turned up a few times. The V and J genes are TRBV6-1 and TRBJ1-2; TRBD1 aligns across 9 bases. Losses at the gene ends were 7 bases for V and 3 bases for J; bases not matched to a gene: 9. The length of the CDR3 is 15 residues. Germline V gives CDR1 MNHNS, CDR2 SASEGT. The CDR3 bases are TGTGCCAGCAACGGTCCCGGGACAGGGTACTATGGCTACACCTTC. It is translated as CASNGPGTGYYGYTF.

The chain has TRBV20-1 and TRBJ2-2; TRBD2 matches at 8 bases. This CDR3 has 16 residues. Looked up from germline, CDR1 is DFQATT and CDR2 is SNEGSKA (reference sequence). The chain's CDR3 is CCVLFPGGPRTGELFF. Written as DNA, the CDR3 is TGCTGTGTTCTATTCCCGGGGGGGCCGCGGACCGGGGAGCTGTTTTTT.

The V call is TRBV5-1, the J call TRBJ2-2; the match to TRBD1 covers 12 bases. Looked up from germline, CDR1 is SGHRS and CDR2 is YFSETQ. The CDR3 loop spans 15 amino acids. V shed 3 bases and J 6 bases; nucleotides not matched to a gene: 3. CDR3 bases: TGCGCCAGCAGCTCCCGGGACAGGGGGCCCGGGGAGCTGTTTTTT. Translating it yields CASSSRDRGPGELFF.

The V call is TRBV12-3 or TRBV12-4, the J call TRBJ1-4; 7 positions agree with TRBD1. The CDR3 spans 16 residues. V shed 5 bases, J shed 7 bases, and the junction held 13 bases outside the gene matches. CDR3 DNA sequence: TGTGCCAGCAGTCTACACAGGGGAGGCATAGCTGAAAAACTGTTTTTT. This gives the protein CASSLHRGGIAEKLFF.

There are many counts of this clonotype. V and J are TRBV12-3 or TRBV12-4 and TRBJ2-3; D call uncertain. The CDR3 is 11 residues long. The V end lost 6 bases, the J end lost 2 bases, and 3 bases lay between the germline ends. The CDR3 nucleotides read TGTGCCAGCAGAAACACAGATACGCAGTATTTT. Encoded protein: CASRNTDTQYF.

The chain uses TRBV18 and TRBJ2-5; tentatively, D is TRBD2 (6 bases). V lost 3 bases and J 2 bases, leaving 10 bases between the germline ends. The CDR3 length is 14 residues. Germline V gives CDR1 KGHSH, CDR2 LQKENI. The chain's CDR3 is CASSPPGTQETQYF. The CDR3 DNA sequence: TGTGCCAGCTCACCGCCAGGGACTCAAGAGACCCAGTACTTC.

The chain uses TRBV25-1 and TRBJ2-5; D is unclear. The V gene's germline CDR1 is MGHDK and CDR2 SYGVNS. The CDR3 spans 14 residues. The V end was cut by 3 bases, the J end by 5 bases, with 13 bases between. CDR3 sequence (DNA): TGTGCCAGCAGTGACGGACGGCCGCGGGAGACCCAGTACTTC. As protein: CASSDGRPRETQYF.

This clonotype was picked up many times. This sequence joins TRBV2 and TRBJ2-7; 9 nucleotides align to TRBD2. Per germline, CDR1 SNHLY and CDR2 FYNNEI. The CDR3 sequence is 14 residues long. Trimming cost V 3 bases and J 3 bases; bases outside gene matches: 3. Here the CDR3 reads CASSEAAGGYEQYV. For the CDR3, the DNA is TGTGCCAGCAGTGAGGCAGCGGGGGGCTACGAGCAGTACGTC.

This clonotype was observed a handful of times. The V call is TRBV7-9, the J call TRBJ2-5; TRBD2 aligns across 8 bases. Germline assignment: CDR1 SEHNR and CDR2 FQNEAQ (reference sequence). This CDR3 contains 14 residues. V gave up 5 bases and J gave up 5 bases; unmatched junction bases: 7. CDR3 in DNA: TGTGCCAGCAGCATGCGGGGGGCCAGGGAGACCCAGTACTTC. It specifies CASSMRGARETQYF.

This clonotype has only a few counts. CDR3 loop: CASSPAGFSEGYEQYV. The CDR3 nucleotides read TGTGCCAGCTCACCAGCGGGATTCTCGGAGGGCTACGAGCAGTACGTC. The rearrangement links TRBV18 to TRBJ2-7, with D maybe TRBD2 (6 bases). The CDR3 length is 16 residues. CDR1 KGHSH and CDR2 LQKENI come from the germline V gene. Trimming cost V 2 bases and J 3 bases, with 17 bases left between them.

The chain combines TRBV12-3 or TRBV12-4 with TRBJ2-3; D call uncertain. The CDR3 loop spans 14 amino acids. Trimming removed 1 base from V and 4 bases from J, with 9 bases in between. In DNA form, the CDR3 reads TGTGCCAGCAGTTTAGTAACGGGCGCAGATACGCAGTATTTT. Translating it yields CASSLVTGADTQYF.